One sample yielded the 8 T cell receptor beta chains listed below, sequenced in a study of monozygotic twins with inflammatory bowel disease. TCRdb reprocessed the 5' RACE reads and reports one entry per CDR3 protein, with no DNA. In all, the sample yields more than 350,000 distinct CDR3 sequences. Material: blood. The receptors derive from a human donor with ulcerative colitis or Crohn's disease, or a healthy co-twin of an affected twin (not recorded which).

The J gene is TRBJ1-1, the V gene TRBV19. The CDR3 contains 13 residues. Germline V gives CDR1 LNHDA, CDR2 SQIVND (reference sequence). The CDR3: CASTMELNTEAFF.

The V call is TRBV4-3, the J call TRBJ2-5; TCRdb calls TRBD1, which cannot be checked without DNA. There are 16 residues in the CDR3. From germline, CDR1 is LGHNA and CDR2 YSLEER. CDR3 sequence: CASSQDTGTGGETQYF.

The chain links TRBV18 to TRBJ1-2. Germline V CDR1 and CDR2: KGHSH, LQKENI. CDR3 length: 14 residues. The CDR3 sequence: CASSPEYTAYGYTF.

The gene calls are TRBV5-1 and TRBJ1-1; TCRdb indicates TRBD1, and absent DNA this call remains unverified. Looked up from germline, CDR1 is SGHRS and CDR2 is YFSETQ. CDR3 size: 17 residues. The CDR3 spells CASSIIPTGSLNTEAFF.

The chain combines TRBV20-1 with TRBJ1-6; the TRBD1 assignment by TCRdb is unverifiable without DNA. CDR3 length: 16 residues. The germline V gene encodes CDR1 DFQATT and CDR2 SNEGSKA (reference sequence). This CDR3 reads CSARDGRNGDNSPLHF.

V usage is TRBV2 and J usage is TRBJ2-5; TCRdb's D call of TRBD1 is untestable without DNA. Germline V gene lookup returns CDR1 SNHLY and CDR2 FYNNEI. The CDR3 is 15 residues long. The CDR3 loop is CASYKDRGLEETQYF.

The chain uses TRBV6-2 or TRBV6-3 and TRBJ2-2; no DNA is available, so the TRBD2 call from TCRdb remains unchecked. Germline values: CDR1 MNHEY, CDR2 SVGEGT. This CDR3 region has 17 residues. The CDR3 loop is CASSYSRGLADTGELFF.

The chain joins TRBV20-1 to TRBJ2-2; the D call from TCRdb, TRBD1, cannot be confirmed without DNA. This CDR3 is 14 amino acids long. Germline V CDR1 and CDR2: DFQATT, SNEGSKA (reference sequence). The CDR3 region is CSAGPDTITGELFF.